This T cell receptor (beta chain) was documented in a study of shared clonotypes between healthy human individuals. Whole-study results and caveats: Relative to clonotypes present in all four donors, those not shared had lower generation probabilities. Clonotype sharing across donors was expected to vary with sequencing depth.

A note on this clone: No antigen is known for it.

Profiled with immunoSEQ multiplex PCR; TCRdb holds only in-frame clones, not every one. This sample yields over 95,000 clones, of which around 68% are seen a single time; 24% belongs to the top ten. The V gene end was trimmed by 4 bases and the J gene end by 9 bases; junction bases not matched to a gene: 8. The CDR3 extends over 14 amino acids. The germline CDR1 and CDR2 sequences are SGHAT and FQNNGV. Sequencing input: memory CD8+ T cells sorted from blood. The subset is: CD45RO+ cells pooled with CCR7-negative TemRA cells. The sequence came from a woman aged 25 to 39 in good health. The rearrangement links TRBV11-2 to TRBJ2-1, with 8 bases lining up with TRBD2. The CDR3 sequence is CASSSGGRFSEQFF. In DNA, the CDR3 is TGTGCCAGCAGCTCGGGCGGGAGGTTTAGTGAGCAGTTCTTC.